This TCR beta chain was sequenced during a study of blood T cell repertoires in COVID-19. Whole-study context: Spain, Italy and the United States supplied samples that represented acute and convalescent COVID-19.

Deletions cut 3 bases from V and 11 bases from J, with 12 bases between. The V gene's germline CDR1 is SGDLS and CDR2 YYNGEE. The CDR3 totals 13 residues. In the authors' methods: Reference gene primer amplification gave estimated nucleated cell counts. Clones were sequenced by immunoSEQ multiplex PCR, and TCRdb holds only the in-frame ones, with some missing. D and trimming were read from the DNA, whereas the V and J calls and clone size are those reported in that table. Of approximately 500,000 clones in the sample, 85% to 90% were seen once. Seattle enrolled patients during active infection and tracked them longitudinally. In this sample, this clone turned up a few times.

The sample consisted of peripheral blood. This sequence originates from a woman in her forties or fifties with COVID-19, enrolled during active disease. The chain links TRBV9 to TRBJ1-6; unclear D gene. The chain's CDR3 is CASSAWGDPPLHF. In nucleotides, the CDR3 is TGTGCCAGCAGCGCCTGGGGAGATCCACCCCTCCACTTT.